This paragraph covers one T cell receptor beta chain sequence. The data are from a study of blood T cell repertoires in COVID-19. Study-wide context: Material from acute and convalescent COVID-19 was sourced from the United States, Italy and Spain. Sources were T cells, B-cell-depleted T cells, or PBMCs; the material itself was cDNA or gDNA.

CDR3 size: 12 residues. Germline CDR1 and CDR2: SGHDT and YYEEEE. Between the trimmed V and J ends, which lost 5 bases and 10 bases, there was a span of 10 bases. In the original workflow: The authors estimated nucleated cell counts from reference gene primer amplification. TCRdb keeps only in-frame clones here, not all; method: immunoSEQ multiplex PCR. From that table come the V and J calls and clone size; the DNA was used to work out D and trimming. The data contain hundreds of thousands of clones, approximately 83% of them singletons. This sequence was found in a woman between 50 and 59 years old with acute or convalescent COVID-19. The sample consisted of peripheral blood. The chain recombines TRBV5-6 with TRBJ1-6, with a possible D match to TRBD1 (6 bases). CDR3 sequence: CASRTGGSPLHF. DNA for the CDR3: TGTGCCAGCAGGACAGGAGGATCACCCCTCCACTTT.